This T cell receptor beta chain was captured in a study of OX40 agonist ivuxolimab in advanced cancers. Study background: Three patients showed partial responses: one hepatocellular carcinoma and two cutaneous melanoma cases. Study results and limitations: Low normalized clonal expansion also occurred in some nonresponding patients.

CDR3 length: 13 amino acids. From germline, CDR1 is MGHRA and CDR2 YSYEKL. Deletions cut 4 bases from V and 1 base from J, with 7 bases between. This clone has more than one count but fewer than ten. Antigen unknown. The method was immunoSEQ multiplex PCR; TCRdb's version includes in-frame clones alone and lacks a portion of them. Of more than 35,000 clones detected, less than 90% appear once; the ten largest clones hold 6.8%. Specimen: CD4+ or CD8+ T cells sorted from blood, collected in a trial of the OX40 agonist ivuxolimab. V is TRBV4-1 and J is TRBJ1-1, with D uncertain. This TCR was recovered from an adult with an advanced solid tumor such as melanoma, head and neck, liver or kidney cancer. CDR3 sequence: CASSREGNTEAFF. Written as DNA, the CDR3 is TGCGCCAGCAGCCGGGAAGGGAACACTGAAGCTTTCTTT.